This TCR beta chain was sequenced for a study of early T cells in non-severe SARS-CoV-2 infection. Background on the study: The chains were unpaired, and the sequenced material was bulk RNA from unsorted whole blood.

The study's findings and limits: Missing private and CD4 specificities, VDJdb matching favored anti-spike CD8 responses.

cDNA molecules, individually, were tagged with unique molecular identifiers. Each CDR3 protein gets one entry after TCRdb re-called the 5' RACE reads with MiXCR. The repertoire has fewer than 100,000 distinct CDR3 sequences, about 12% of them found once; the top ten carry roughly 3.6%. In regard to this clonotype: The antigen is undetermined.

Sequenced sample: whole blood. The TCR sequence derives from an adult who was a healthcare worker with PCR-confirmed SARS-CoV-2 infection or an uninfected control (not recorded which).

The CDR3: CAWSDRGSEEYF. The DNA of the CDR3 is TGTGCCTGGAGTGATCGAGGGAGCGAGGAATACTTC. The chain joins TRBV30 to TRBJ2-5, with D perhaps matching TRBD2 (5 bases). CDR3 length equals 12 residues. Trimming removed 1 base from V and 14 bases from J, with 17 bases in between. Germline CDR1 reads GTSNPN; CDR2 reads SVGIG (reference sequence).